A single sample gave rise to the 11 T cell receptor beta chains below, sequenced in a study of early T cells in non-severe SARS-CoV-2 infection. TCRdb re-called the 5' RACE reads through MiXCR, storing one row per CDR3 protein. The data show about 22,000 distinct CDR3 sequences, 3.5% to 5% seen once. The sequenced sample was whole blood. Source of these receptors: an adult who was a healthcare worker with PCR-confirmed SARS-CoV-2 infection or an uninfected control (not recorded which).

The V call is TRBV12-3 or TRBV12-4, the J call TRBJ1-5; 8 nucleotides line up with TRBD1. V lost 5 bases to trimming and J lost 6 bases; unmatched junction nucleotides: 3. CDR3 length: 13 amino acids. This CDR3 is CASSRTGGQPQHF. The CDR3 nucleotides read TGTGCCAGCAGTAGAACAGGGGGTCAGCCCCAGCATTTT.

This clonotype was observed at least ten times. V usage is TRBV7-9 and J usage is TRBJ2-5; possibly TRBD2 for D (6 bases). This CDR3 comprises 17 residues. Germline loops: CDR1 SEHNR, CDR2 FQNEAQ (reference sequence). V lost 7 bases, J lost 2 bases, and 23 bases lay in between. The CDR3 nucleotides read TGTGCCAGCAACCTACCGGGCCCGGGAGCTAAGCAAGAGACCCAGTACTTC. This sequence encodes CASNLPGPGAKQETQYF.

The V and J genes are TRBV19 and TRBJ2-2, with no clear D. Germline V lookup: CDR1 LNHDA, CDR2 SQIVND (reference sequence). This CDR3 contains 15 residues. V was clipped by 3 bases and J by 4 bases, with 12 bases between them. The CDR3 loop reads CASSILVSGTGELFF. The CDR3 DNA reads as TGTGCCAGTAGTATTTTAGTATCCGGCACCGGGGAGCTGTTTTTT.

This clonotype has a count of ten or more. The chain couples TRBV20-1 to TRBJ2-5; 10 positions agree with TRBD2. The germline V gene encodes CDR1 DFQATT and CDR2 SNEGSKA (reference sequence). The CDR3 contains 14 residues. Trimming removed 3 bases from V and 4 bases from J; junction bases left unmatched: 5. In nucleotides, the CDR3 is TGCAGTGCTAGTGATCTAGCGGGGGTAGAGACCCAGTACTTC. Encoded protein: CSASDLAGVETQYF.

In this sample, this clonotype turned up many times. The V and J genes are TRBV7-6 and TRBJ2-2; D is undetermined. Deletions cut 5 bases from V and 5 bases from J, with 6 bases between. Per germline, CDR1 SGHVS and CDR2 FNYEAQ. The CDR3 sequence is 12 residues long. The CDR3 region has the DNA TGTGCCAGCAGCAAATCAACCGGGGAGCTGTTTTTT. This sequence encodes CASSKSTGELFF. The entire variable domain, with the rest obtained from reference TRBV7-6 and TRBJ2-2, is as follows: GAGVSQSPRYKVTKRGQDVALRCDPISGHVSLYWYRQALGQGPEFLTYFNYEAQQDKSGLPNDRFSAERPEGSISTLTIQRTEQRDSAMYRCASSKSTGELFFGEGSRLTVL.

This clonotype showed up just a few times. The chain carries TRBV7-3 and TRBJ1-5; D is ambiguous. The V end was cut by 5 bases, the J end by 3 bases, with 14 bases between. From germline, CDR1 is SGHTA and CDR2 FQGTGA. The CDR3 has 15 residues. The CDR3 nucleotides are TGTGCCAGCAGCCGAACCGGACTTAACAATCAGCCCCAGCATTTT. This codes for CASSRTGLNNQPQHF.

This clonotype was seen at least ten times. This chain joins TRBV20-1 and TRBJ1-5; 8 bases match TRBD1. CDR3 length: 15 amino acids. CDR1 DFQATT and CDR2 SNEGSKA come from the germline V gene (reference sequence). V was pared by 1 base and J by 1 base, with 3 bases of the junction left unmatched. The CDR3 sequence is CSARARGLSNQPQHF. The CDR3 nucleotides read TGCAGTGCTAGAGCCAGGGGGCTCAGCAATCAGCCCCAGCATTTT.

This clonotype is classed as medium-sized (0.01 to 0.1%). The chain carries TRBV7-2 and TRBJ2-1; 8 bases map to TRBD1. The CDR3 is made up of 14 amino acids. CDR1 and CDR2 (germline): SGHTA, FQGNSA. Trimming removed 7 bases from V and 2 bases from J; junction bases left unmatched: 4. Written as DNA, the CDR3 is TGTGCCAGCACCTACAGGGGGGCCTACAATGAGCAGTTCTTC. The encoded protein is CASTYRGAYNEQFF.

This clonotype showed up many times. The chain combines TRBV27 with TRBJ1-1, with 10 bases aligning to TRBD1. The V segment lost 8 bases and the J segment 0 bases; nucleotides outside the gene matches: 3. CDR3 length: 14 residues. From germline, CDR1 is MNHEY and CDR2 SMNVEV (reference sequence). As DNA, the CDR3 is TGTGCCAGCCGACAGGGGGCCGTGAACACTGAAGCTTTCTTT. As protein: CASRQGAVNTEAFF.

This clonotype was counted at least ten times. This chain connects TRBV28 to TRBJ1-2, with D possibly being TRBD1 (6 bases). This CDR3 is 15 amino acids long. Germline CDR1 MDHEN, CDR2 SYDVKM. Trimming pared 4 bases from V and 2 bases from J, leaving 14 bases between. CDR3: CASSSLPTGNYGYTF. CDR3 DNA sequence: TGTGCCAGCAGTTCCCTCCCGACAGGAAACTATGGCTACACCTTC.

The chain recombines TRBV30 with TRBJ1-2, with 7 bases aligning to TRBD1. The germline gives CDR1 GTSNPN, CDR2 SVGIG (reference sequence). Trimming took 4 bases from V and 0 from J; bases not matched to a gene: 8. The CDR3 covers 15 residues. CDR3 loop: CAWKFGDRANYGYTF. In DNA form, the CDR3 reads TGTGCCTGGAAATTTGGGGACAGAGCTAACTATGGCTACACCTTC.